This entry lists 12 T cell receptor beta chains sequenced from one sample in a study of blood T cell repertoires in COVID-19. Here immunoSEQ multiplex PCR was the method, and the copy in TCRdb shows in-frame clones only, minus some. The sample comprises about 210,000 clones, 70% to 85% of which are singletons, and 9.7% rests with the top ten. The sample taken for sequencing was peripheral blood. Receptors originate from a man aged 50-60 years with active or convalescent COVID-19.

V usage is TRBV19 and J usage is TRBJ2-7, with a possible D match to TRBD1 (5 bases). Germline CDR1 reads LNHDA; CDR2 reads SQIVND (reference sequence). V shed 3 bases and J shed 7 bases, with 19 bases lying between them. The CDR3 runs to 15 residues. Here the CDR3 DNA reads TGTGCCAGTAGTATGGGGCCCAGGATGCAAGGGGAGCAGTACTTC. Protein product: CASSMGPRMQGEQYF.

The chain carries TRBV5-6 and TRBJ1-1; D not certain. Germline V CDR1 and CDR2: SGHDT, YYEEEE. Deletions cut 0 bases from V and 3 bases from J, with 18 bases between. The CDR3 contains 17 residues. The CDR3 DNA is TGTGCCAGCAGCTTGGATGTGTATCAGGAGGGCGACACTGAAGCTTTCTTT. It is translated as CASSLDVYQEGDTEAFF.

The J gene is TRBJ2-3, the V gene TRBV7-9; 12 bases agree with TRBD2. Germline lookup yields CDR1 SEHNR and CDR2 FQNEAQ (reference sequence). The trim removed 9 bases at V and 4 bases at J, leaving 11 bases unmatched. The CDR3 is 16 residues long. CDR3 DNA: TGTGCCAGTTCAACGGGGACTAGCGGGCGGGCAGATACGCAGTATTTT. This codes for CASSTGTSGRADTQYF. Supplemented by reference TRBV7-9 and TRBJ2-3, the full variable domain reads DTGVSQNPRHKITKRGQNVTFRCDPISEHNRLYWYRQTLGQGPEFLTYFQNEAQLEKSRLLSDRFSAERPKGSFSTLEIQRTEQGDSAMYLCASSTGTSGRADTQYFGPGTRLTVL.

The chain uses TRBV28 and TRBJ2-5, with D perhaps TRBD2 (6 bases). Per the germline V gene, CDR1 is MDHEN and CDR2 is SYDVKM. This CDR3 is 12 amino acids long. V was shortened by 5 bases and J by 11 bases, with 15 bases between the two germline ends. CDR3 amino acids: CASSLGRRGQYF. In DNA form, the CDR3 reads TGTGCCAGCAGTCTTGGACGGCGGGGTCAGTACTTC. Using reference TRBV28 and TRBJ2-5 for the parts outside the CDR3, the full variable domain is DVKVTQSSRYLVKRTGEKVFLECVQDMDHENMFWYRQDPGLGLRLIYFSYDVKMKEKGDIPEGYSVSREKKERFSLILESASTNQTSMYLCASSLGRRGQYFGPGTRLLVL.

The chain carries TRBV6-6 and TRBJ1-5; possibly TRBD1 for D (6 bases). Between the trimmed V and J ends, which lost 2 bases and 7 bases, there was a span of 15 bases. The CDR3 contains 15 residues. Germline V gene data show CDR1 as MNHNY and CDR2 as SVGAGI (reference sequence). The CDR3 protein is CASSYLDRSYQPQHF. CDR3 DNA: TGTGCCAGCAGTTACCTCGACAGGTCCTACCAGCCCCAGCATTTT.

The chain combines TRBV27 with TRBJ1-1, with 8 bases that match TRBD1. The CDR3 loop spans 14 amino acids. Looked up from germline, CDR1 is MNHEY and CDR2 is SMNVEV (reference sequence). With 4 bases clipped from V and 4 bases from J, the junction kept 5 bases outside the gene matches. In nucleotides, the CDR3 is TGTGCCAGCAGTTATACAGGGGGTGTCACTGAAGCTTTCTTT. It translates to CASSYTGGVTEAFF.

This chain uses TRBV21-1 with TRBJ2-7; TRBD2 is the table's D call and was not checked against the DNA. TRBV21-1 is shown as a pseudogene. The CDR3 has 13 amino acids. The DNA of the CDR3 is TGTGCCAGCAGCACGACTAGCGGCTACGAGCAGTACTTC. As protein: CASSTTSGYEQYF.

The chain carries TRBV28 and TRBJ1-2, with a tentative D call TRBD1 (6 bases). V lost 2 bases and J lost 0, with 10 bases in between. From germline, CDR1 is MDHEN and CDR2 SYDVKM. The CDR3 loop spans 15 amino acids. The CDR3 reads CASSLGDKSNYGYTF. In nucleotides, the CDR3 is TGTGCCAGCAGTTTAGGGGACAAATCTAACTATGGCTACACCTTC.

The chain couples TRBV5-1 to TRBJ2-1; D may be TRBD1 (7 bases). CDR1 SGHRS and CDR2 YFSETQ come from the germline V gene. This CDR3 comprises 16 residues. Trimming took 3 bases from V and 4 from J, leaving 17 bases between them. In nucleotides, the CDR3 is TGCGCCAGCAGCTCGGGGGCGCAGGGGGGTTACAATGAGCAGTTCTTC. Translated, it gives CASSSGAQGGYNEQFF.

CDR3: CASSPGGLAGGTPDTQYF. CDR3 in DNA: TGTGCCAGCAGCCCAGGGGGACTAGCGGGGGGTACCCCGGATACGCAGTATTTT. The gene calls are TRBV7-2 and TRBJ2-3; 15 positions agree with TRBD2. Germline CDR1 SGHTA, CDR2 FQGNSA. The CDR3 runs to 18 residues. Unmatched junction bases numbered 12, after V lost 5 bases and J lost 6 bases.

CDR3 amino acids: CASSETLGLGGYTF. The DNA for the CDR3 is TGTGCCAGCAGTGAAACCCTCGGACTAGGGGGCTACACCTTC. V is TRBV25-1 and J is TRBJ1-2; no firm D call. Trimming took 2 bases from V and 8 from J, leaving 15 bases between them. This CDR3 has 14 residues. The germline V gene encodes CDR1 MGHDK and CDR2 SYGVNS.

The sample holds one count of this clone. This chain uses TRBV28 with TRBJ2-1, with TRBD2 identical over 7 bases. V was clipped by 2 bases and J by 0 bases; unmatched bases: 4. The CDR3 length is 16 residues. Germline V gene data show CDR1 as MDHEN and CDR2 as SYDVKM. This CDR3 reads CASSLGAGISYNEQFF. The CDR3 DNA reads TGTGCCAGCAGTTTAGGAGCGGGGATCTCCTACAATGAGCAGTTCTTC.